This is a list of T cell receptor beta chains from one sample in a study of Ad26.COV2.S vaccination and SARS-CoV-2 variants. Method: immunoSEQ multiplex PCR; TCRdb's copy keeps in-frame clones and lacks some. Of 300,000 to 350,000 clones in the sample, roughly 90% were seen once. Sequences were derived from peripheral blood, sampled in a trial of Ad26.COV2.S vaccine versus placebo. These receptors all come from a person aged 18 to 59 who received the Ad26.COV2.S COVID-19 vaccine or a placebo. The CDR3 runs from the conserved cysteine through the conserved F or W. A D gene is named only where the DNA matches it firmly.

V	D	J	CDR3
TRBV7-2	NA	TRBJ2-4	CASSLGFGKNIQYF
TRBV4-1	TRBD2	TRBJ2-3	CASSQGIAGIYTDTQYF
TRBV6-5	TRBD1	TRBJ1-2	CASSQHRGRNDGYTF
TRBV5-1	TRBD2	TRBJ2-3	CASSRARLARTDTQYF
TRBV4-1	NA	TRBJ1-1	CASSQWGGPNTEAFF
TRBV5-1	NA	TRBJ2-3	CASSLTGSGDTQYF
TRBV18	NA	TRBJ2-7	CASSPPLRRTNSYEQYF
TRBV11-2	NA	TRBJ2-2	CASSFSLSSLTSGTGELFF
TRBV6-4	TRBD1	TRBJ2-7	CASSVAGGSYEQYF
TRBV28	NA	TRBJ2-5	CASSGTGQETQYF
TRBV7-6	TRBD1	TRBJ2-1	CASGTGGLEQFF